This passage covers 28 T cell receptor beta chains from one sample sequenced in a study of cytomegalovirus exposure and HLA in healthy donors. The PCR was carried out with 60 Vbeta primers and 13 Jbeta primers. Libraries were prepared by immunoSEQ multiplex PCR; TCRdb keeps only in-frame clonotypes and omits some of them. This repertoire includes tens of thousands of clones. The sequencing input was PBMCs. These receptors originate from a man aged 35 to 55 in good health and CMV-seronegative.

This rearrangement joins TRBV7-2 to TRBJ1-6, with D perhaps TRBD1 (6 bases). Germline CDR1 SGHTA, CDR2 FQGNSA. Trimming removed 5 bases at V and 6 bases at J, with 14 bases between. CDR3 size: 15 residues. The CDR3 bases are TGTGCCAGCAGCCTTATGTGGACAGCTAATTCACCCCTCCACTTT. The encoded protein is CASSLMWTANSPLHF.

The V and J genes are TRBV11-1 and TRBJ2-3; 7 bases line up with TRBD2. Trimming removed 4 bases from V and 2 bases from J; junction bases left unmatched: 6. The CDR3 spans 15 residues. Germline lookup yields CDR1 SGHAT and CDR2 FQDESV (reference sequence). The CDR3 DNA is TGTGCCAGCAGCTCCATTCAGCGGGACACAGATACGCAGTATTTT. It encodes CASSSIQRDTDTQYF.

V usage is TRBV5-1 and J usage is TRBJ2-7; the match to TRBD1 covers 11 bases. CDR1 is SGHRS, CDR2 YFSETQ, per germline. The CDR3 is made up of 15 amino acids. The trim removed 2 bases at V and 5 bases at J, leaving 6 bases unmatched. This CDR3 reads CASSFGTGGDNEQYF. CDR3 nucleotide sequence: TGCGCCAGCAGCTTCGGGACAGGGGGTGACAACGAGCAGTACTTC.

The genes are TRBV27 and TRBJ1-5; D remains unclear. Trimming removed 2 bases from V and 3 bases from J, with 5 bases in between. Germline lookup yields CDR1 MNHEY and CDR2 SMNVEV (reference sequence). The CDR3 sequence is 13 residues long. CDR3 in amino acids: CASSLQFNQPQHF. The CDR3 DNA sequence: TGTGCCAGCAGTTTACAGTTCAATCAGCCCCAGCATTTT.

The chain combines TRBV5-4 with TRBJ2-7, with 10 bases lining up with TRBD2. This CDR3 spans 16 amino acids. Trimming at V came to 4 bases and at J to 1 base, leaving 8 bases not matched to a gene. In germline, CDR1 is SGHNT, CDR2 YYREEE (reference sequence). The chain's CDR3 is CASSLASGGRSYEQYF. In DNA form, the CDR3 reads TGTGCCAGCAGCCTAGCTAGCGGGGGACGTTCCTACGAGCAGTACTTC. The variable domain in full, completed from reference TRBV5-4 and TRBJ2-7, reads ETGVTQSPTHLIKTRGQQVTLRCSSQSGHNTVSWYQQALGQGPQFIFQYYREEENGRGNFPPRFSGLQFPNYSSELNVNALELDDSALYLCASSLASGGRSYEQYFGPGTRLTVT.

This chain links TRBV4-1 with TRBJ1-6; TRBD1 agrees at 9 bases. Germline V gives CDR1 MGHRA, CDR2 YSYEKL. CDR3 length: 14 amino acids. After removal of 4 bases from V and 11 bases from J, the junction contained 6 bases not matched to a gene. The CDR3 protein is CASSLGTGNTPLHF. As DNA, the CDR3 is TGCGCCAGCAGCCTCGGGACAGGGAATACACCCCTCCACTTT.

For the CDR3, the DNA is TGTGCCAGCAGTTGGGGGACAGGGGGAAGCACTGAAGCTTTCTTT. It translates to CASSWGTGGSTEAFF. This chain connects TRBV6-5 to TRBJ1-1; TRBD1 matches 11 bases. The CDR3 covers 15 residues. CDR1 and CDR2 (germline): MNHEY, SVGAGI. After removal of 4 bases from V and 4 bases from J, the junction contained 5 bases not matched to a gene.

This chain joins TRBV11-2 and TRBJ2-1, with TRBD2 identical over 9 bases. Trimming took 4 bases from V and 4 from J; bases not matched to a gene: 8. Germline lookup yields CDR1 SGHAT and CDR2 FQNNGV. The CDR3 runs 16 residues. The DNA of the CDR3 is TGTGCCAGCAGCTCAGCGGCGGGGGGGACATACAATGAGCAGTTCTTC. This codes for CASSSAAGGTYNEQFF.

This clone is deemed medium-sized by its frequency. The genes are TRBV7-9 and TRBJ1-1; D unresolved. The CDR3 extends over 13 amino acids. The V gene lost 5 bases and the J gene lost 1 base, with 8 bases spanning the gap. Germline-derived CDR1 and CDR2 are SEHNR and FQNEAQ (reference sequence). The CDR3 coding sequence is TGTGCCAGCAGCCCCGAGGGGAACACTGAAGCTTTCTTT. The encoded protein is CASSPEGNTEAFF.

The chain links TRBV28 to TRBJ2-7; 8 nucleotides line up with TRBD2. Trimming at V came to 9 bases and at J to 2 bases, leaving 9 bases not matched to a gene. The CDR3 totals 14 residues. CDR1 and CDR2 (germline): MDHEN, SYDVKM. CDR3 in DNA: TGTGCCAGTTCCCCGGGGGGGAGGACCTACGAGCAGTACTTC. It translates to CASSPGGRTYEQYF. Full variable domain (rest looked up from reference TRBV28 and TRBJ2-7): DVKVTQSSRYLVKRTGEKVFLECVQDMDHENMFWYRQDPGLGLRLIYFSYDVKMKEKGDIPEGYSVSREKKERFSLILESASTNQTSMYLCASSPGGRTYEQYFGPGTRLTVT.

The rearrangement uses TRBV30 and TRBJ2-5; TRBD2 matches at 7 bases. Germline loops: CDR1 GTSNPN, CDR2 SVGIG (reference sequence). This CDR3 contains 14 residues. J lost 2 bases, V lost 4 bases, and 7 bases had no gene match. The CDR3 loop reads CAWKRQGLQETQYF. CDR3 DNA: TGTGCCTGGAAGCGGCAGGGACTACAAGAGACCCAGTACTTC.

This CDR3 reads CASRWDGSSYEQYF. CDR3 in DNA: TGTGCCAGTAGATGGGACGGGAGCTCCTACGAGCAGTACTTC. The chain has TRBV19 and TRBJ2-7, with a tentative D call TRBD2 (6 bases). The CDR3 totals 14 residues. Germline CDR1 is LNHDA and CDR2 is SQIVND (reference sequence). Trimming took off 6 bases at V and 0 bases at J, with 12 bases between the two ends. The full variable domain, completed using reference TRBV19 and TRBJ2-7, is DGGITQSPKYLFRKEGQNVTLSCEQNLNHDAMYWYRQDPGQGLRLIYYSQIVNDFQKGDIAEGYSVSREKKESFPLTVTSAQKNPTAFYLCASRWDGSSYEQYFGPGTRLTVT.

The chain links TRBV7-8 to TRBJ2-1; possible D gene TRBD1, 6 bases. CDR1 is SGHVS and CDR2 is FQNEAQ in the germline V gene. The ends were cut back, 0 bases at V and 8 bases at J, with 14 bases in the middle. The CDR3 spans 15 residues. CDR3 nucleotides: TGTGCCAGCAGCTTAGCGGGACAAGCTGCCCATGAGCAGTTCTTC. As protein: CASSLAGQAAHEQFF.

This rearrangement joins TRBV14 to TRBJ2-1; D perhaps matches TRBD1 (6 bases). V was trimmed by 1 base and J by 6 bases, leaving 16 bases between them. Germline V gives CDR1 SGHDN, CDR2 FVKESK. The CDR3 loop spans 16 amino acids. CDR3 region: CASSQVGGVTANEQFF. CDR3 coding DNA: TGTGCCAGCAGCCAAGTAGGGGGAGTCACCGCCAATGAGCAGTTCTTC. The full variable domain, its missing parts supplied by reference TRBV14 and TRBJ2-1, is EAGVTQFPSHSVIEKGQTVTLRCDPISGHDNLYWYRRVMGKEIKFLLHFVKESKQDESGMPNNRFLAERTGGTYSTLKVQPAELEDSGVYFCASSQVGGVTANEQFFGPGTRLTVL.

The chain carries TRBV7-3 and TRBJ1-6; 7 positions match TRBD1. The CDR3 extends over 17 amino acids. V shed 1 base and J 10 bases; nucleotides not matched to a gene: 13. Germline V gene data show CDR1 as SGHTA and CDR2 as FQGTGA. The DNA for the CDR3 is TGTGCCAGCAGCTTAATGGCCGCCGGTAGGGGGCGATCACCCCTCCACTTT. Translating it yields CASSLMAAGRGRSPLHF.

The chain joins TRBV10-3 to TRBJ1-6, with 7 bases identical to TRBD1. V was pared by 0 bases and J by 9 bases, with 5 bases of the junction left unmatched. Germline values: CDR1 ENHRY, CDR2 SYGVKD. There are 15 residues in the CDR3. The CDR3 region has the DNA TGTGCCATCAGTGAGTCGACAGGGCGGGCTTCACCCCTCCACTTT. Translated, it gives CAISESTGRASPLHF.

The V gene is TRBV5-1, the J gene TRBJ2-1; 9 bases are shared with TRBD2. The CDR3 has 17 amino acids. Germline CDR1 SGHRS, CDR2 YFSETQ. Trimming removed 0 bases from V and 3 bases from J; junction bases left unmatched: 7. CDR3 nucleotide sequence: TGCGCCAGCAGCTTGGATTTGCGGGGGGGCCTCTACAATGAGCAGTTCTTC. Its protein product is CASSLDLRGGLYNEQFF.

The rearrangement uses TRBV6-5 and TRBJ1-1; 7 nucleotides line up with TRBD1. The CDR3 totals 13 residues. Germline loops: CDR1 MNHEY, CDR2 SVGAGI. Trimming took 8 bases from V and 7 from J; bases not matched to a gene: 10. CDR3 bases: TGTGCCAGCTACCCGGGACAGAAAAATGAAGCTTTCTTT. Amino acid sequence: CASYPGQKNEAFF.

J is TRBJ1-4 and V is TRBV29-1; TRBD1 aligns across 9 bases. Trimming cost V 6 bases and J 0 bases; bases outside gene matches: 8. The CDR3 totals 16 residues. The germline V gene encodes CDR1 SQVTM and CDR2 ANQGSEA. CDR3 protein: CSVRTGQGTTNEKLFF. The CDR3 DNA is TGCAGCGTGAGGACCGGACAGGGGACAACTAATGAAAAACTGTTTTTT.

The chain employs TRBV5-1 and TRBJ1-1; no clear D. The V gene's germline CDR1 is SGHRS and CDR2 YFSETQ. The CDR3 spans 14 residues. V was clipped by 4 bases and J by 1 base, with 11 bases between them. DNA for the CDR3: TGCGCCAGCAGCGGGGAGGCTAGGAACACTGAAGCTTTCTTT. Translated: CASSGEARNTEAFF.

The chain uses TRBV27 and TRBJ1-2; 8 bases align to TRBD1. Germline CDR1 is MNHEY and CDR2 is SMNVEV (reference sequence). After removal of 5 bases from V and 5 bases from J, the junction contained 4 bases not matched to a gene. The CDR3 runs to 13 residues. The CDR3 region has the DNA TGTGCCAGCAGTAGGACAGGGCCATATGGCTACACCTTC. Protein product: CASSRTGPYGYTF.

The chain recombines TRBV10-3 with TRBJ2-2, with 10 bases lining up with TRBD1. CDR1 ENHRY and CDR2 SYGVKD come from the germline V gene. Germline trimming cut 4 bases from V and 3 bases from J; bases unmatched to any gene: 2. This CDR3 region has 15 residues. The CDR3 bases are TGTGCCATCAGTGGGACAGGGGGGGACACCGGGGAGCTGTTTTTT. It codes for CAISGTGGDTGELFF.

The genes are TRBV29-1 and TRBJ1-1, with D possibly TRBD1 on 5 matching bases. Deletions cut 3 bases from V and 2 bases from J, with 7 bases between. This CDR3 has 12 amino acids. Per germline, CDR1 SQVTM and CDR2 ANQGSEA. In nucleotides, the CDR3 is TGCAGCGTTGAGACAGATAACACTGAAGCTTTCTTT. Translation: CSVETDNTEAFF. Complete variable domain (other parts from reference TRBV29-1 and TRBJ1-1): SAVISQKPSRDICQRGTSLTIQCQVDSQVTMMFWYRQQPGQSLTLIATANQGSEATYESGFVIDKFPISRPNLTFSTLTVSNMSPEDSSIYLCSVETDNTEAFFGQGTRLTVV.

The chain links TRBV7-3 to TRBJ2-5; 7 bases agree with TRBD1. The CDR3 has 14 residues. The germline V gene has CDR1 SGHTA and CDR2 FQGTGA. V was clipped by 5 bases and J by 5 bases; unmatched bases: 8. In DNA form, the CDR3 reads TGTGCCAGCAGCCCCCTAGGGGGCTTGGAGACCCAGTACTTC. Translation: CASSPLGGLETQYF.

This chain connects TRBV7-2 to TRBJ2-1, with 7 bases fitting TRBD2. Looked up from germline, CDR1 is SGHTA and CDR2 is FQGNSA. The junction had 9 bases not matched to a gene; V was cut back by 4 bases and J by 3 bases. CDR3 length equals 16 residues. In nucleotides, the CDR3 is TGTGCCAGCAGCTCGCGGGGGAGCGGGGTCTACAATGAGCAGTTCTTC. It is translated as CASSSRGSGVYNEQFF. Full variable domain (outside the CDR3, taken from reference TRBV7-2 and TRBJ2-1): GAGVSQSPSNKVTEKGKDVELRCDPISGHTALYWYRQSLGQGLEFLIYFQGNSAPDKSGLPSDRFSAERTGGSVSTLTIQRTQQEDSAVYLCASSSRGSGVYNEQFFGPGTRLTVL.

The chain combines TRBV10-3 with TRBJ2-5; TRBD2 matches 11 bases. The germline CDR1 and CDR2 sequences are ENHRY and SYGVKD. The CDR3 is 17 residues long. V was clipped by 2 bases and J by 7 bases; unmatched bases: 12. The CDR3 sequence: CAISERENSGGAGTQYF. CDR3 nucleotide sequence: TGTGCCATCAGTGAGCGGGAGAATAGCGGGGGGGCCGGGACCCAGTACTTC.

The chain uses TRBV5-1 and TRBJ2-1, with 11 bases lining up with TRBD2. Germline-derived CDR1 and CDR2 are SGHRS and YFSETQ. The CDR3 spans 14 residues. V dropped 4 bases and J dropped 9; count of bases not matched to a gene: 6. CDR3: CASSDALAGAEQFF. CDR3 DNA: TGCGCCAGCAGCGACGCACTAGCGGGGGCTGAGCAGTTCTTC.

J is TRBJ2-1 and V is TRBV9; D gene ambiguous. V lost 4 bases and J lost 6, with 14 bases in between. In germline, CDR1 is SGDLS, CDR2 YYNGEE. This CDR3 contains 14 residues. This CDR3 is CASSQASRSNEQFF. DNA for the CDR3: TGTGCCAGCAGCCAAGCGTCCCGGAGCAATGAGCAGTTCTTC.